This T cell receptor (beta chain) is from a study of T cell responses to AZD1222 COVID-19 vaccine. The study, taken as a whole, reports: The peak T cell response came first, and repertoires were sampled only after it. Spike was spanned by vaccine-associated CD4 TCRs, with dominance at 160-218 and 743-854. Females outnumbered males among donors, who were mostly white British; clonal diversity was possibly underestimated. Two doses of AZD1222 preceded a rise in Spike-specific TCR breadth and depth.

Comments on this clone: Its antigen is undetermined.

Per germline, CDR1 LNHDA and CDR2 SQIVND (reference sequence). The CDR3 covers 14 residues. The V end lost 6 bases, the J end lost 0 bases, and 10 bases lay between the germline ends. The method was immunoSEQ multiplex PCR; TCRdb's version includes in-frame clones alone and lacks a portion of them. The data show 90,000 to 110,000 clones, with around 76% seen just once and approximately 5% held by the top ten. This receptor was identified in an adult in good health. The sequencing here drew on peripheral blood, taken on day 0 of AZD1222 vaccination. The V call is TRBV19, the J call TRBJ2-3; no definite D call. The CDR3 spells CASSPWASTDTQYF. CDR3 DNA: TGTGCCAGTAGCCCCTGGGCTAGCACAGATACGCAGTATTTT.